Presented here are 25 T cell receptor beta chains from one specimen sequenced in a study of identical twins. TCRdb called the 5' RACE reads again in MiXCR, with one record for every CDR3 protein. In the table there are roughly 720,000 distinct CDR3 sequences, 15% to 20% of which are singletons. The same specimen was also included in a second study, on T cells expressing NK-cell markers.

Material for sequencing was PBMCs. These receptors were collected from a woman younger than 35 in good health.

The chain couples TRBV2 to TRBJ2-1; possibly TRBD1 for D (6 bases). V was shortened by 11 bases and J by 4 bases, with 15 bases between the two germline ends. The germline V gene encodes CDR1 SNHLY and CDR2 FYNNEI. The CDR3 runs 13 residues. The chain's CDR3 is CAGLTRGYNEQFF. The CDR3 DNA follows: TGTGCCGGTCTCACGAGGGGGTACAATGAGCAGTTCTTC.

This clonotype was picked up a small number of times. The CDR3 loop is CASSLTSRTLAKNIQYF. The CDR3 DNA reads TGTGCCAGCAGCTTGACGTCGCGGACACTAGCCAAAAACATTCAGTACTTC. The V and J genes are TRBV7-2 and TRBJ2-4; tentative D call: TRBD1 (5 bases). The CDR3 has 17 residues. The germline V gene encodes CDR1 SGHTA and CDR2 FQGNSA. V lost 3 bases to trimming and J lost 0 bases, with 15 bases between them.

The V gene is TRBV7-9, the J gene TRBJ1-1; no definite D call. This CDR3 region has 16 residues. V was cut by 5 bases and J by 2 bases, with 18 bases left in between. Germline V gene sequence: CDR1 SEHNR, CDR2 FQNEAQ (reference sequence). The CDR3 region has the DNA TGTGCCAGCAGCGGCCCTACGGGGTTATTTAACACTGAAGCTTTCTTT. Its translation is CASSGPTGLFNTEAFF.

This clonotype was seen more than once but under ten times. The V call is TRBV9, the J call TRBJ2-1; 11 nucleotides match TRBD2. CDR1 SGDLS and CDR2 YYNGEE come from the germline V gene. The CDR3 length is 16 residues. V trimming: 3 bases; J trimming: 0 bases; junction bases outside the gene matches: 2. CDR3 loop: CASSGGLAVSYNEQFF. The CDR3 bases are TGTGCCAGCAGCGGGGGACTAGCGGTCTCCTACAATGAGCAGTTCTTC.

The chain combines TRBV5-1 with TRBJ2-1, with D unresolved. The germline V gene encodes CDR1 SGHRS and CDR2 YFSETQ. The CDR3 has 13 residues. Trimming stripped 2 bases from V and 5 bases from J, with 8 bases between. As DNA, the CDR3 is TGCGCCAGCAGCTTTAGGCTAGACAATGAGCAGTTCTTC. Translation: CASSFRLDNEQFF.

This clonotype came up a few times. The V call is TRBV6-5, the J call TRBJ2-4; 12 bases fit TRBD2. The germline V gene encodes CDR1 MNHEY and CDR2 SVGAGI. The CDR3 is made up of 15 amino acids. The trim removed 2 bases at V and 8 bases at J, leaving 4 bases unmatched. The CDR3 region has the DNA TGTGCCAGCAGTTACGGGCTAGCGGGAGGGTACATTCAGTACTTC. Its protein is CASSYGLAGGYIQYF.

This clonotype occurred a few times. CDR3 bases: TGTGCCAGCTCATGGAGGTCGGATGAAGAAAAACTGTTTTTT. Protein: CASSWRSDEEKLFF. The genes are TRBV18 and TRBJ1-4; no definite D call. Per the germline V gene, CDR1 is KGHSH and CDR2 is LQKENI. The CDR3 is made up of 14 amino acids. V gave up 5 bases and J gave up 8 bases, with 15 bases separating them.

The J gene is TRBJ2-2, the V gene TRBV5-1, with 7 positions matching TRBD2. The CDR3 has 16 residues. CDR1 and CDR2 from the germline V gene are SGHRS and YFSETQ. The J segment lost 1 base and the V segment lost 0 bases, leaving 3 bases of the junction unmatched. The CDR3 nucleotides read TGCGCCAGCAGCTTGGTCCGCGGGAGGAACACCGGGGAGCTGTTTTTT. Amino acids: CASSLVRGRNTGELFF.

In its sample, this clonotype was seen a few times. This rearrangement joins TRBV6-5 to TRBJ1-2, with 9 bases matching TRBD1. V lost 6 bases, J lost 8 bases, and 4 bases stayed unmatched. This CDR3 has 12 residues. Germline V gives CDR1 MNHEY, CDR2 SVGAGI. CDR3 DNA sequence: TGTGCCAGCAGCACAGGGGGCCGGGGCTACACCTTC. Protein sequence: CASSTGGRGYTF.

This clonotype was observed once. The V and J genes are TRBV23-1 and TRBJ1-1, with D unresolved. TRBV23-1 is identified as an open reading frame with a role that is uncertain. The CDR3 runs to 14 residues. V was cut by 3 bases and J by 6 bases, with 14 bases left in between. This CDR3 reads CASSHPRGIAEAFF. CDR3 coding DNA: TGCGCCAGCAGTCACCCGCGGGGAATAGCTGAAGCTTTCTTT.

In this sample, this clonotype turned up a few times. The rearrangement links TRBV6-5 to TRBJ2-7; 12 bases fit TRBD2. The CDR3 sequence is 15 residues long. Trimming cost V 4 bases and J 3 bases; bases outside gene matches: 4. The V gene's germline CDR1 is MNHEY and CDR2 SVGAGI. The DNA for the CDR3 is TGTGCCAGCAGTTCACTAGCGGGGGGAAACTACGAGCAGTACTTC. Its protein product is CASSSLAGGNYEQYF.

The sample holds a few counts of this clonotype. The rearrangement joins TRBV12-3 or TRBV12-4 to TRBJ2-7, with 8 bases fitting TRBD2. The CDR3 is 13 residues long. Trimming at V came to 4 bases and at J to 6 bases, leaving 5 bases not matched to a gene. CDR3 sequence reads: CASSWGLVGEQYF. CDR3 DNA sequence: TGTGCCAGCAGTTGGGGACTAGTAGGCGAGCAGTACTTC.

This clonotype was observed a few times. J is TRBJ1-2 and V is TRBV7-2, with 8 bases that match TRBD1. J was trimmed by 1 base and V by 4 bases; bases with no gene match: 11. The CDR3 loop spans 17 amino acids. The germline V gene encodes CDR1 SGHTA and CDR2 FQGNSA. CDR3 DNA: TGTGCCAGCAGCTCTCCCTCCAGGGGGCCCTTTAACTATGGCTACACCTTC. Translation gives CASSSPSRGPFNYGYTF.

The table lists this clonotype with a few counts. V and J are TRBV5-1 and TRBJ2-5; 13 nucleotides line up with TRBD2. The germline V gene encodes CDR1 SGHRS and CDR2 YFSETQ. CDR3 length equals 16 residues. The junction had 9 bases not matched to a gene; V was cut back by 4 bases and J by 6 bases. The DNA for the CDR3 is TGCGCCAGCAGCCCCGGACTAGCGGGAGAAGGGAAGACCCAGTACTTC. Residues: CASSPGLAGEGKTQYF.

This clonotype was seen ten or more times. J is TRBJ2-7 and V is TRBV20-1; no clear D. The V end lost 5 bases, the J end lost 0 bases, and 14 bases lay between the germline ends. The length of the CDR3 is 14 residues. CDR1 DFQATT and CDR2 SNEGSKA come from the germline V gene (reference sequence). The CDR3 bases are TGCAGTGCTGCCAGGACGGTCAGCTCCTACGAGCAGTACTTC. It codes for CSAARTVSSYEQYF.

This clonotype has a handful of counts. The chain is built from TRBV9 and TRBJ2-7, with 7 bases fitting TRBD2. The V gene's germline CDR1 is SGDLS and CDR2 YYNGEE. With V trimmed by 4 bases and J by 0 bases, 10 bases remained unmatched. This CDR3 spans 16 amino acids. The CDR3 sequence is CASSKGEGPSSYEQYF. The CDR3 coding sequence is TGTGCCAGCAGCAAAGGGGAGGGCCCCAGCTCCTACGAGCAGTACTTC.

This clonotype has a handful of counts. The chain joins TRBV29-1 to TRBJ2-3; perhaps TRBD2 as D (6 bases). Germline V gives CDR1 SQVTM, CDR2 ANQGSEA. Between the trimmed V and J ends, which lost 7 bases and 4 bases, there was a span of 9 bases. The CDR3 sequence is 11 residues long. In DNA form, the CDR3 reads TGCAGCGCGGAGGGCGCAGATACGCAGTATTTT. The encoded protein is CSAEGADTQYF.

The rearrangement joins TRBV20-1 to TRBJ2-4; D possibly matches TRBD1 or TRBD2 (5 bases each). V dropped 6 bases and J dropped 3 bases, with 21 bases sitting between them. Germline-derived CDR1 and CDR2 are DFQATT and SNEGSKA (reference sequence). CDR3 length equals 16 residues. Here the CDR3 reads CSAPPRPGPGKNIQYF. The CDR3 coding sequence is TGCAGTGCACCCCCAAGACCGGGACCGGGCAAAAACATTCAGTACTTC.

The chain recombines TRBV5-1 with TRBJ2-3; 9 bases are a match to TRBD2. This CDR3 is built from 17 residues. J was trimmed by 2 bases and V by 0 bases; bases with no gene match: 7. Germline CDR1 and CDR2: SGHRS and YFSETQ. This CDR3 is CASSLGPSGGLTDTQYF. The CDR3 DNA follows: TGCGCCAGCAGCTTGGGGCCCAGCGGGGGGCTCACAGATACGCAGTATTTT.

V is TRBV7-3 and J is TRBJ2-5; no firm D call. Germline values: CDR1 SGHTA, CDR2 FQGTGA. The CDR3 runs 14 residues. V lost 5 bases, J lost 7 bases, and 17 bases lay in between. The CDR3 loop reads CASSATVQAGTQYF. The CDR3 nucleotides are TGTGCCAGCAGCGCTACGGTCCAAGCTGGGACCCAGTACTTC.

V and J are TRBV7-2 and TRBJ1-1; D possibly corresponds to TRBD1 (5 bases). V lost 1 base to trimming and J lost 11 bases, with 17 bases between them. Germline assignment: CDR1 SGHTA and CDR2 FQGNSA. The CDR3 loop spans 14 amino acids. CDR3 residues: CASSLVVRGTMAFF. The CDR3 bases are TGTGCCAGCAGCTTAGTGGTAAGGGGCACTATGGCTTTCTTT.

This clonotype was detected only a few times. The rearrangement links TRBV13 to TRBJ2-3; TRBD2 aligns across 8 bases. This CDR3 contains 14 residues. The ends lost 5 bases at V and 2 bases at J; junction bases unmatched: 3. Germline V gene lookup returns CDR1 PRHDT and CDR2 FYEKMQ (reference sequence). CDR3 amino acids: CASSPSGPTDTQYF. CDR3 nucleotides: TGTGCCAGCAGCCCTAGCGGGCCCACAGATACGCAGTATTTT.

This sequence joins TRBV29-1 and TRBJ2-7; D is perhaps TRBD1 or TRBD2 (5 bases each). The CDR3 runs to 14 residues. V dropped 6 bases and J dropped 3 bases, with 18 bases sitting between them. CDR1 is SQVTM, CDR2 ANQGSEA, per germline. The CDR3 DNA is TGCAGCGTGAGCCGGGGCCAGCTTAGCTACGAGCAGTACTTC. This encodes CSVSRGQLSYEQYF.

This clonotype has only a few counts. The chain carries TRBV10-3 and TRBJ1-3; perhaps TRBD1 as D (5 bases). CDR1 is ENHRY and CDR2 is SYGVKD in the germline V gene. Trimming shortened V by 10 bases and J by 0 bases, and 7 bases separated the two germline ends. This CDR3 is built from 12 residues. CDR3 sequence reads: CATGTSGNTIYF. In DNA, the CDR3 is TGTGCCACGGGGACCTCTGGAAACACCATATATTTT.

This clonotype showed up many times. The chain employs TRBV5-6 and TRBJ1-4, with unresolved D. CDR1 is SGHDT, CDR2 YYEEEE, per germline. Trimming took off 2 bases at V and 4 bases at J, with 6 bases between the two ends. CDR3 length equals 13 residues. CDR3 region: CASSLVLNEKLFF. CDR3 DNA: TGTGCCAGCAGCTTAGTGCTTAATGAAAAACTGTTTTTT.